This T cell receptor (beta chain) was profiled in a study of blood T cell repertoires in COVID-19. Across the study: COVID-19 samples, acute and convalescent, were from the United States, Italy and Spain. PBMCs, B-cell-depleted T cells, or T cells provided the cDNA or gDNA that made up the material.

In germline, CDR1 is LNHDA, CDR2 SQIVND (reference sequence). V shed 4 bases and J 1 base; nucleotides not matched to a gene: 6. CDR3 length equals 16 residues. Per the authors' pipeline: Estimation of nucleated cell counts was performed using reference gene primer amplification. Generated by immunoSEQ multiplex PCR, the TCRdb table keeps only in-frame clones and is missing some. The V and J calls and clone size were taken over from that table, and D and trimming were inferred from the DNA. The data show a few hundred thousand clones, about 86% seen once. Which cohort a participant joined came from the clinical history participants gave.

The receptor's source is a woman in her 40s with acute COVID-19. This rearrangement joins TRBV19 to TRBJ1-1, with 10 positions matching TRBD1. Input material: PBMCs or T cells enriched from blood (not recorded which). CDR3 DNA sequence: TGTGCCAGTAGTAGACAGGGGGCAGCGGGGAACACTGAAGCTTTCTTT. Translating it yields CASSRQGAAGNTEAFF.